Listed here are 32 T cell receptor beta chains from one sample, sequenced in a study of cytomegalovirus exposure and HLA in healthy donors. The PCR contained 60 Vbeta and 13 Jbeta primers. Generated by immunoSEQ multiplex PCR, the TCRdb table keeps only in-frame clones and is missing some. This table holds 99,000 or so clones, about 83% found once. Material for sequencing was PBMCs. The receptors stem from a man between 18 and 29 years old in good health and CMV-seronegative.

This clone was seen a single time. The CDR3 loop reads CASSLARGLDEQYF. For the CDR3, the DNA is TGTGCCAGCAGCTTAGCCAGGGGGCTGGACGAGCAGTACTTC. The J gene is TRBJ2-7, the V gene TRBV11-1, with 8 bases matching TRBD1. The CDR3 spans 14 residues. With 0 bases clipped from V and 5 bases from J, the junction kept 3 bases outside the gene matches. Per the germline V gene, CDR1 is SGHAT and CDR2 is FQDESV (reference sequence).

V is TRBV19 and J is TRBJ1-5; D ambiguous. Germline loops: CDR1 LNHDA, CDR2 SQIVND (reference sequence). Trimming took off 7 bases at V and 2 bases at J, with 18 bases between the two ends. The CDR3 has 16 amino acids. Written as DNA, the CDR3 is TGTGCCAGTACCCCGGACTCCGTGAATCGCAATCAGCCCCAGCATTTT. Its protein is CASTPDSVNRNQPQHF.

The CDR3 sequence: CASTDSPLYGYTF. CDR3 coding DNA: TGTGCCAGCACCGACAGCCCGCTCTATGGCTACACCTTC. V is TRBV6-5 and J is TRBJ1-2, with a tentative D call TRBD1 (5 bases). CDR1 and CDR2 from the germline V gene are MNHEY and SVGAGI. Between the trimmed V and J ends, which lost 7 bases and 4 bases, there was a span of 13 bases. The CDR3 is 13 residues long.

The rearrangement uses TRBV28 and TRBJ1-3, with D unresolved. V lost 6 bases and J 0 bases, leaving 9 bases between the germline ends. Germline-derived CDR1 and CDR2 are MDHEN and SYDVKM. This CDR3 comprises 14 residues. In nucleotides, the CDR3 is TGTGCCAGCAGGGACCGGGGCTCTGGAAACACCATATATTTT. Translation: CASRDRGSGNTIYF.

The chain employs TRBV5-1 and TRBJ2-3; weak D call: TRBD1 (6 bases). Per germline, CDR1 SGHRS and CDR2 YFSETQ. Deletions cut 4 bases from V and 2 bases from J, with 14 bases between. This CDR3 has 15 residues. CDR3 residues: CASSPLDSYTDTQYF. The CDR3 nucleotides are TGCGCCAGCAGCCCATTGGACAGCTACACAGATACGCAGTATTTT.

The V gene is TRBV27, the J gene TRBJ2-5; D is perhaps TRBD1 (5 bases). The end of the DNA fits TRBJ2-7 better, so the J call may be wrong. CDR3 length: 16 amino acids. CDR1 and CDR2 from the germline V gene are MNHEY and SMNVEV (reference sequence). The CDR3 sequence: CASSLFSGRVPYEQYF. CDR3 nucleotide sequence: TGTGCCAGCAGTTTATTTTCCGGCAGGGTTCCCTACGAGCAGTACTTC.

Concerning this clone itself: Given the absence of the conserved phenylalanine or tryptophan at the CDR3 end, a read error is likely. The V and J genes are TRBV6-5 and TRBJ2-3, with 10 bases matching TRBD2. Germline V CDR1 and CDR2: MNHEY, SVGAGI. J was trimmed by 2 bases and V by 9 bases; bases with no gene match: 8. This CDR3 is built from 15 residues. The CDR3 DNA reads as TGTGCCAGTAGGACTAGCGGACTCTTCACAGATACGCAGTATTCT. Protein product: CASRTSGLFTDTQYS.

The chain joins TRBV10-2 to TRBJ1-1, with D perhaps TRBD1 (5 bases). Germline assignment: CDR1 WSHSY and CDR2 SAAADI. The CDR3 length is 12 residues. The V end lost 4 bases, the J end lost 7 bases, and 10 bases lay between the germline ends. The CDR3 DNA is TGCGCCAGCAGTGTCCAACAGGTTGAAGCTTTCTTT. It is translated as CASSVQQVEAFF.

The chain couples TRBV7-2 to TRBJ2-7; D ambiguous. From germline, CDR1 is SGHTA and CDR2 FQGNSA. The CDR3 contains 13 residues. V lost 2 bases to trimming and J lost 5 bases, with 10 bases between them. CDR3 sequence (DNA): TGTGCCAGCAGCTTAATGGATGGGCACGAGCAGTACTTC. Its protein is CASSLMDGHEQYF.

The genes are TRBV5-4 and TRBJ1-4, with a tentative D call TRBD1 (5 bases). V gave up 4 bases and J gave up 8 bases, with 15 bases separating them. Germline assignment: CDR1 SGHNT and CDR2 YYREEE (reference sequence). The CDR3 is made up of 14 amino acids. The DNA of the CDR3 is TGTGCCAGCAGCCCGGGCAGGGAACAAGAAAAACTGTTTTTT. It encodes CASSPGREQEKLFF.

The rearrangement joins TRBV7-2 to TRBJ1-1, with 7 bases identical to TRBD1. The germline gives CDR1 SGHTA, CDR2 FQGNSA. This CDR3 region has 13 residues. The trim removed 7 bases at V and 3 bases at J, leaving 5 bases unmatched. The CDR3 region has the DNA TGTGCCAGCACCCTACAGGGGTACACTGAAGCTTTCTTT. Its protein is CASTLQGYTEAFF. Combining the CDR3 with reference TRBV7-2 and TRBJ1-1 gives the whole variable domain GAGVSQSPSNKVTEKGKDVELRCDPISGHTALYWYRQSLGQGLEFLIYFQGNSAPDKSGLPSDRFSAERTGGSVSTLTIQRTQQEDSAVYLCASTLQGYTEAFFGQGTRLTVV.

The chain combines TRBV6-6 with TRBJ2-3, with 9 positions matching TRBD2. The CDR3 sequence is 14 residues long. Germline CDR1 MNHNY, CDR2 SVGAGI (reference sequence). V lost 5 bases to trimming and J lost 6 bases; unmatched junction nucleotides: 6. This CDR3 is CASSTISGSDTQYF. DNA for the CDR3: TGTGCCAGCAGTACGATTAGCGGGAGTGATACGCAGTATTTT.

This clone was recorded only once. The chain recombines TRBV11-2 with TRBJ2-2; tentatively, D is TRBD1 (6 bases). This CDR3 has 15 amino acids. Germline V gene sequence: CDR1 SGHAT, CDR2 FQNNGV. V lost 6 bases to trimming and J lost 4 bases, with 15 bases between them. The CDR3 spells CASRLRQESTGELFF. In DNA form, the CDR3 reads TGTGCCAGCAGACTCCGACAGGAGAGCACCGGGGAGCTGTTTTTT.

This chain links TRBV6-1 with TRBJ2-5; D is unclear. CDR3 length equals 13 residues. Trimming took off 3 bases at V and 1 base at J, with 6 bases between the two ends. Looked up from germline, CDR1 is MNHNS and CDR2 is SASEGT. The CDR3 nucleotides read TGTGCCAGCAGTGAGCAGTTCCAAGAGACCCAGTACTTC. Translating gives CASSEQFQETQYF.

This rearrangement joins TRBV28 to TRBJ2-4, with 9 bases lining up with TRBD1. The V segment lost 6 bases and the J segment 8 bases; nucleotides outside the gene matches: 8. Germline-derived CDR1 and CDR2 are MDHEN and SYDVKM. This CDR3 is built from 14 residues. The CDR3, as DNA: TGTGCCAGCAGACGGACAGGGGTTGTTGACATTCAGTACTTC. It translates to CASRRTGVVDIQYF.

This clone was detected only once. This chain links TRBV7-2 with TRBJ2-5, with TRBD1 identical over 7 bases. The CDR3 extends over 15 amino acids. The junction had 8 bases not matched to a gene; V was cut back by 5 bases and J by 2 bases. Germline V gene data show CDR1 as SGHTA and CDR2 as FQGNSA. The CDR3: CASSPWLGQQETQYF. CDR3 coding DNA: TGTGCCAGCAGCCCCTGGTTGGGACAGCAAGAGACCCAGTACTTC.

The chain couples TRBV19 to TRBJ2-2; 15 bases are shared with TRBD2. CDR1 and CDR2 (germline): LNHDA, SQIVND (reference sequence). J was trimmed by 4 bases and V by 8 bases; bases with no gene match: 14. This CDR3 contains 19 residues. CDR3 amino acids: CASGITGLAGGRSTGELFF. In nucleotides, the CDR3 is TGTGCCAGTGGAATTACAGGACTAGCGGGAGGGCGGAGCACCGGGGAGCTGTTTTTT.

The chain joins TRBV7-8 to TRBJ2-2; D perhaps matches TRBD2 (6 bases). This CDR3 spans 15 amino acids. Trimming took 5 bases from V and 4 from J, leaving 14 bases between them. CDR1 is SGHVS and CDR2 is FQNEAQ in the germline V gene. CDR3 nucleotides: TGTGCCAGCAGCCCTCAGCGGAGGGCCACCGGGGAGCTGTTTTTT. Its protein is CASSPQRRATGELFF. Using reference TRBV7-8 and TRBJ2-2 for the parts outside the CDR3, the full variable domain is GAGVSQSPRYKVAKRGQDVALRCDPISGHVSLFWYQQALGQGPEFLTYFQNEAQLDKSGLPSDRFFAERPEGSVSTLKIQRTQQEDSAVYLCASSPQRRATGELFFGEGSRLTVL.

The rearrangement joins TRBV6-1 to TRBJ2-1, with unresolved D. The V gene lost 10 bases and the J gene lost 4 bases, with 5 bases spanning the gap. Germline V lookup: CDR1 MNHNS, CDR2 SASEGT. This CDR3 comprises 10 residues. The CDR3 region is CAIGYNEQFF. CDR3 sequence (DNA): TGTGCCATCGGGTACAATGAGCAGTTCTTC.

Regarding this clone: One end of the junction fails to match germline, which may point to a read error. This sequence joins TRBV7-9 and TRBJ2-7; 9 nucleotides line up with TRBD1. The CDR3 sequence is 14 residues long. Germline V CDR1 and CDR2: SEHNR, FQNEAQ (reference sequence). The CDR3 here is CSSSLGTGIHEQYF. The DNA for the CDR3 is TGTTCCAGCAGCTTGGGGACAGGGATTCACGAGCAGTACTTC.

The rearrangement uses TRBV7-9 and TRBJ1-2; no clear D gene. V was trimmed by 1 base and J by 5 bases, leaving 14 bases between them. Germline loops: CDR1 SEHNR, CDR2 FQNEAQ (reference sequence). The CDR3 is made up of 15 amino acids. The CDR3 here is CASSLVVLNGYGYTF. The DNA for the CDR3 is TGTGCCAGCAGCTTAGTGGTCCTTAACGGGTATGGCTACACCTTC.

The rearrangement links TRBV2 to TRBJ1-1; 9 bases agree with TRBD1. The length of the CDR3 is 14 residues. CDR1 SNHLY and CDR2 FYNNEI come from the germline V gene. Germline trimming cut 10 bases from V and 1 base from J; bases unmatched to any gene: 7. This CDR3 is CATGEGQGNTEAFF. The CDR3 bases are TGTGCCACCGGCGAGGGACAGGGGAACACTGAAGCTTTCTTT.

As for this clone: Other DNA sequences in the sample encode the same CDR3. The V call is TRBV28, the J call TRBJ2-7, with 7 bases lining up with TRBD1. The CDR3 totals 14 residues. Germline CDR1 and CDR2: MDHEN and SYDVKM. Trimming at V came to 1 base and at J to 2 bases, leaving 2 bases not matched to a gene. CDR3 sequence: CASSLLGQPYEQYF. The CDR3 nucleotides read TGTGCCAGCAGTTTATTGGGACAGCCCTACGAGCAGTACTTC.

The chain uses TRBV7-2 and TRBJ1-4; 7 nucleotides match TRBD1. The CDR3 extends over 15 amino acids. V shed 0 bases and J 5 bases; nucleotides not matched to a gene: 3. The germline CDR1 and CDR2 sequences are SGHTA and FQGNSA. The DNA of the CDR3 is TGTGCCAGCAGCTTAGCTCCAGGGGGGAATGAAAAACTGTTTTTT. It is translated as CASSLAPGGNEKLFF. The entire variable domain, with the rest obtained from reference TRBV7-2 and TRBJ1-4, is as follows: GAGVSQSPSNKVTEKGKDVELRCDPISGHTALYWYRQSLGQGLEFLIYFQGNSAPDKSGLPSDRFSAERTGGSVSTLTIQRTQQEDSAVYLCASSLAPGGNEKLFFGSGTQLSVL.

V and J are TRBV2 and TRBJ1-2, with D perhaps TRBD1 (6 bases). Trimming removed 3 bases at V and 8 bases at J, with 13 bases between. The CDR3 is 13 residues long. The germline gives CDR1 SNHLY, CDR2 FYNNEI. CDR3 nucleotide sequence: TGTGCCAGCAGTGATTACAGGGTGGAGGGCTACACCTTC. Amino acids: CASSDYRVEGYTF.

The chain joins TRBV11-3 to TRBJ1-1; D is perhaps TRBD1 (5 bases). Per germline, CDR1 SGHNT and CDR2 YENEEA. The CDR3 extends over 16 amino acids. Trimming pared 6 bases from V and 5 bases from J, leaving 22 bases between. The CDR3 DNA is TGTGCCAGCAGATACCTCAGCGGGGGTGGTGGGACTGAAGCTTTCTTT. Its protein product is CASRYLSGGGGTEAFF.

This chain connects TRBV27 to TRBJ1-5; possible D gene TRBD1, 6 bases. Germline V gene lookup returns CDR1 MNHEY and CDR2 SMNVEV (reference sequence). V lost 6 bases and J 1 base, leaving 16 bases between the germline ends. This CDR3 has 16 amino acids. CDR3 nucleotide sequence: TGTGCCAGCAGCCACGTACAAGGACAGAGCAATCAGCCCCAGCATTTT. This encodes CASSHVQGQSNQPQHF.

The chain combines TRBV5-1 with TRBJ1-2; D is unresolved. Germline loops: CDR1 SGHRS, CDR2 YFSETQ. Trimming removed 1 base from V and 4 bases from J, with 17 bases in between. The CDR3 length is 16 residues. The CDR3 loop is CASSLSVRGGGYGYTF. Here the CDR3 DNA reads TGCGCCAGCAGCTTGTCTGTTCGGGGAGGAGGCTATGGCTACACCTTC.

This chain joins TRBV19 and TRBJ2-5; 7 bases align to TRBD2. Gene TRBJ2-7 matches the end of the DNA better, so the J call may be wrong. Germline CDR1 and CDR2: LNHDA and SQIVND (reference sequence). The CDR3 has 15 amino acids. In nucleotides, the CDR3 is TGTGCCAGTAGTAGGCGGGGCGGGAGTACCTACGAGCAGTACTTC. This encodes CASSRRGGSTYEQYF.

The CDR3 region has the DNA TGTGCCAGCAGCCCGTGGACAGGGGCCACTGAAGCTTTCTTT. Amino acids: CASSPWTGATEAFF. The J gene is TRBJ1-1, the V gene TRBV9, with 9 bases lining up with TRBD1. CDR3 length: 14 residues. Germline V gene lookup returns CDR1 SGDLS and CDR2 YYNGEE. V shed 4 bases, J shed 4 bases, and the junction held 5 bases outside the gene matches.

This clone was observed a single time. The chain is built from TRBV28 and TRBJ1-2; D gene uncertain. Germline V gene data show CDR1 as MDHEN and CDR2 as SYDVKM. The length of the CDR3 is 17 residues. Trimming pared 3 bases from V and 7 bases from J, leaving 24 bases between. Written as DNA, the CDR3 is TGTGCCAGCAGTTTCTTAACGGCAGGAAAGTTGATGAGTGGCTACACCTTC. This codes for CASSFLTAGKLMSGYTF.

The chain employs TRBV5-1 and TRBJ1-2; 11 bases line up with TRBD1. The CDR3 is 16 residues long. V trimming: 5 bases; J trimming: 5 bases; junction bases outside the gene matches: 11. Germline lookup yields CDR1 SGHRS and CDR2 YFSETQ. The CDR3 sequence: CASSSGQGDYLYGYTF. As DNA, the CDR3 is TGCGCCAGCAGTTCGGGACAGGGGGATTACCTTTATGGCTACACCTTC.